A single sample is the source of the 9 T cell receptor beta chains below, sequenced in a study of Graves' ophthalmopathy and Graves' hyperthyroidism. Researchers took RNA transcripts and amplified TCR beta CDR3 regions from them. The authors performed first-round RT-PCR with HTBI primers and then a second-round multiplex PCR. MiXCR, run by TCRdb on the multiplex PCR reads, gives a single entry per CDR3 protein. The sample has about 740,000 distinct CDR3 sequences, roughly two fifths seen once. The specimen sequenced was peripheral blood. Every receptor here comes from an adult man with Graves' ophthalmopathy.

A few counts support this clonotype. This chain links TRBV7-9 with TRBJ2-7, with 10 bases matching TRBD1. V gave up 4 bases and J gave up 4 bases; unmatched junction bases: 13. This CDR3 is built from 17 residues. Looked up from germline, CDR1 is SEHNR and CDR2 is FQNEAQ (reference sequence). CDR3 nucleotide sequence: TGTGCCAGCAGCTCCCATTTACTAGGACAGGGGGGATACGAGCAGTACTTC. Translation: CASSSHLLGQGGYEQYF.

This clonotype was recorded at least ten times. Written as DNA, the CDR3 is TGTGCCAGCGGACAGGAAGCTCAGCCCCAGCATTTT. This codes for CASGQEAQPQHF. The rearrangement links TRBV19 to TRBJ1-5, with TRBD1 identical over 7 bases. The CDR3 sequence is 12 residues long. V trimming: 9 bases; J trimming: 6 bases; junction bases outside the gene matches: 5. Germline V gene data show CDR1 as LNHDA and CDR2 as SQIVND (reference sequence). Together with reference TRBV19 and TRBJ1-5, the CDR3 gives the full variable domain: DGGITQSPKYLFRKEGQNVTLSCEQNLNHDAMYWYRQDPGQGLRLIYYSQIVNDFQKGDIAEGYSVSREKKESFPLTVTSAQKNPTAFYLCASGQEAQPQHFGDGTRLSIL.

This clonotype was seen ten or more times. This chain joins TRBV9 and TRBJ1-6; D not certain. There are 15 residues in the CDR3. The V end lost 2 bases, the J end lost 0 bases, and 6 bases lay between the germline ends. Germline CDR1 reads SGDLS; CDR2 reads YYNGEE. The DNA of the CDR3 is TGTGCCAGCAGCGTCAGGAGCTCCTATAATTCACCCCTCCACTTT. This translates into CASSVRSSYNSPLHF.

The chain couples TRBV7-2 to TRBJ2-6, with D perhaps TRBD2 (6 bases). The germline V gene has CDR1 SGHTA and CDR2 FQGNSA. The CDR3 is 16 amino acids. Trimming shortened V by 3 bases and J by 3 bases, and 12 bases separated the two germline ends. DNA of the CDR3: TGTGCCAGCAGCTTGCAAGCGCGGGGTGGGGCCAACGTCCTGACTTTC. Protein: CASSLQARGGANVLTF.

The chain is built from TRBV10-3 and TRBJ2-5; D is perhaps TRBD1 or TRBD2 (5 bases each). This CDR3 has 11 residues. Trimming left V 11 bases short and J 1 base short, with 8 bases between. Germline V CDR1 and CDR2: ENHRY, SYGVKD. The CDR3 loop is CAVGTQETQYF. In DNA, the CDR3 is TGTGCCGTGGGGACCCAAGAGACCCAGTACTTC.

V is TRBV7-2 and J is TRBJ1-1; D gene uncertain. Germline V gives CDR1 SGHTA, CDR2 FQGNSA. V lost 1 base, J lost 7 bases, and 16 bases lay in between. This CDR3 has 15 residues. The CDR3 DNA follows: TGTGCCAGCAGCTTAGGCTTCGCGGGTACTAATGAAGCTTTCTTT. Its protein product is CASSLGFAGTNEAFF. The full variable domain, with the rest looked up from reference TRBV7-2 and TRBJ1-1, is GAGVSQSPSNKVTEKGKDVELRCDPISGHTALYWYRQSLGQGLEFLIYFQGNSAPDKSGLPSDRFSAERTGGSVSTLTIQRTQQEDSAVYLCASSLGFAGTNEAFFGQGTRLTVV.

The chain recombines TRBV2 with TRBJ2-7, with TRBD1 matching 7 bases. Looked up from germline, CDR1 is SNHLY and CDR2 is FYNNEI. The CDR3 is made up of 15 amino acids. Trimming took 9 bases from V and 3 from J; bases not matched to a gene: 14. The CDR3 is CASSSRTGRNYEQYF. The CDR3, as DNA: TGTGCCAGTAGTTCCAGGACAGGCCGCAACTACGAGCAGTACTTC. The entire variable domain, with the rest obtained from reference TRBV2 and TRBJ2-7, is as follows: EPEVTQTPSHQVTQMGQEVILRCVPISNHLYFYWYRQILGQKVEFLVSFYNNEISEKSEIFDDQFSVERPDGSNFTLKIRSTKLEDSAMYFCASSSRTGRNYEQYFGPGTRLTVT.

The chain uses TRBV28 and TRBJ2-7; D might be TRBD1 (6 bases). Between the trimmed V and J ends, which lost 10 bases and 4 bases, there was a span of 20 bases. This CDR3 is 14 amino acids long. The germline V gene encodes CDR1 MDHEN and CDR2 SYDVKM. The CDR3 loop reads CAISPRDTGYEQYF. In nucleotides, the CDR3 is TGTGCCATTTCACCTCGGGACACCGGATACGAGCAGTACTTC.

This clonotype has a count of ten or more. The rearrangement joins TRBV5-1 to TRBJ2-7; D perhaps matches TRBD1 (5 bases). The V gene lost 1 base and the J gene lost 8 bases, with 10 bases spanning the gap. Looked up from germline, CDR1 is SGHRS and CDR2 is YFSETQ. The CDR3 runs to 12 residues. CDR3 DNA: TGCGCCAGCAGCTTGACACAGGATAAGCAGTACTTC. Translated, it gives CASSLTQDKQYF.